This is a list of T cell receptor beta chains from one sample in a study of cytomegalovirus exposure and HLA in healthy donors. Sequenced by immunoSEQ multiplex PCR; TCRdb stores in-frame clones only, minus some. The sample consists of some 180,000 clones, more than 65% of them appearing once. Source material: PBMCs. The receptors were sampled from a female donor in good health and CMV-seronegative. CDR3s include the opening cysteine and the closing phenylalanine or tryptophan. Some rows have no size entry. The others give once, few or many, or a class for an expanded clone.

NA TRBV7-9 CASSLAIAQGRQPQHF
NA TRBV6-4 CASSATGGNNYGYTF
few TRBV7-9 CASSLAGGPYEQYF
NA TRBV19 CASSTSSGAYNEQFF
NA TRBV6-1 CASSSILHQPQHF
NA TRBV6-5 CASRPSGDSNQPQHF
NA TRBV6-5 CASSPIGYEQYF
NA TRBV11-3 CASSLNLNNEQFF
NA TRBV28 CASSLISGFTGELFF
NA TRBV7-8 CASSLAFGRDSPLHF
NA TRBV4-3 CASSQDFGPRETQYF
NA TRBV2 CASREEGGSRNEQFF
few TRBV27 CASSFGFTYEQYF
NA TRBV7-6 CASSSLAGSSYNEQFF
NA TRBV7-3 CASSSGRGAIYEQYF
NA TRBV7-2 CASEDRGGYEQYF
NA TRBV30 CAWETVIGTGELFF
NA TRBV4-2 CASSQVLAGDLGEQYF
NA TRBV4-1 CASSQKEGGRTNEQFF
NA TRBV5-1 CASSFGTGGREQYF
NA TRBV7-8 CASSIESGNQETQYF
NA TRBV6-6 CASSLLGRGDTEAFF
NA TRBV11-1 CASSLDWDQPQHF
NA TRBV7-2 CASSPLSSYNEQFF
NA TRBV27 CASSPFTGGGGTDTQYF
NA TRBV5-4 CASSLGSGGADTQYF
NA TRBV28 CASSPVTGTNEKLFF
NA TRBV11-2 CASSLGGTGSYEQYF
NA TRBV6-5 CASSPTRQGWNGYTF
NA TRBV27 CASSPAGGSHNEQFF
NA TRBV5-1 CASSLGGSNYGYTF
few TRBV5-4 CASSIGGALDEQFF
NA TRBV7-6 CASSSGQGLNTEAFF
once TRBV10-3 CAITKLDRGGYGYTF
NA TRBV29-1 CSVPMLGRPGGSYNEQFF
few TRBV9 CASSPTRAGYEQYF